The clone carrying this T cell receptor (beta chain) was seen only once. Its specificity is not known. The entry originates in a study of long-term antiretroviral therapy in people with HIV. General study findings and limits: Pre-ART expanded clones dominated the repertoire at every time point. The study found narrower CDR3 length ranges in HIV repertoires than in controls.

Run at survey level, the immunoSEQ assay was version v3.0. TCRdb's copy holds only in-frame clones and misses some; the assay was immunoSEQ multiplex PCR. The sample comprises 30,000 to 40,000 clones, roughly 85% of which are singletons, and 3.5% to 5% rests with the top ten. Sequenced here: unsorted PBMCs, sampled roughly 3.3 years after starting antiretroviral therapy. The sequence came from a young man with HIV.

CDR3 sequence: CASSKGAGATGELFF. The CDR3 nucleotides are TGTGCCAGCAGCAAAGGAGCGGGGGCCACCGGGGAGCTGTTTTTT. The chain carries TRBV21-1 and TRBJ2-2; the table calls TRBD2, which could not be checked here. TRBV21-1 is labeled a pseudogene. CDR3 size: 15 residues.